This T cell receptor (beta chain) is drawn from a study of blood T cell repertoires in COVID-19. The overall study: The study drew acute and convalescent COVID-19 samples from the United States, Italy and Spain.

Recruits, aged about 18 to 90 years, lived in 24 US areas. Participant-given clinical history determined each cohort assignment. Original analysis: Researchers report that nucleated cell counts were estimated from reference gene primer amplification. Generated by immunoSEQ multiplex PCR, the TCRdb table keeps only in-frame clones and is missing some. V and J calls and clone size are as listed in that table; D and trimming were resolved from the DNA. The repertoire holds more than 200,000 clones, with just over 90% as singletons. This CDR3 has 15 amino acids. Germline-derived CDR1 and CDR2 are SEHNR and FQNEAQ (reference sequence). The ends were cut back, 3 bases at V and 4 bases at J, with 12 bases in the middle.

Material: PBMCs or T cells enriched from blood (not recorded which). This TCR derives from a woman aged 18-29 years who had recovered from COVID-19. J is TRBJ2-2 and V is TRBV7-9; D perhaps matches TRBD1 (5 bases). DNA for the CDR3: TGTGCCAGCAGCTTTCCAGGGATCGGCACCGGGGAGCTGTTTTTT. It encodes CASSFPGIGTGELFF.